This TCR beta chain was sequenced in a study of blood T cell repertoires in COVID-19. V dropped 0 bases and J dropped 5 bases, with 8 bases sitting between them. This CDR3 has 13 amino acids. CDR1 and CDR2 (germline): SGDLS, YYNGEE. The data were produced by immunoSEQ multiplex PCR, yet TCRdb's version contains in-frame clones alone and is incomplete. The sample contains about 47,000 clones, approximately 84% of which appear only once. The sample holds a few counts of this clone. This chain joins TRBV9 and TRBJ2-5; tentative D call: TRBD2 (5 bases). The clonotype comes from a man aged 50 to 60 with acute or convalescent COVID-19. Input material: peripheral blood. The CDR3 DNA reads TGTGCCAGCAGCGTAGGCGGGTGGGAGACCCAGTACTTC. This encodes CASSVGGWETQYF.